This T cell receptor (beta chain) was identified in a study of blood T cell repertoires in COVID-19. Study information: The study drew acute and convalescent COVID-19 samples from the United States, Italy and Spain. T cells, B-cell-depleted T cells, or PBMCs supplied cDNA or gDNA.

The V and J ends lost 6 bases and 4 bases respectively, with 9 bases between them. CDR1 and CDR2 (germline): MDHEN, SYDVKM. CDR3 length: 12 amino acids. As for this clone: Other DNA variants within this sample encode the same CDR3.

Original processing methods: How many nucleated cells were present was estimated from reference gene primer amplification. Sequencing used immunoSEQ multiplex PCR; TCRdb keeps in-frame clones, though not all of them. Clonal size and the V and J genes are those of that table, whereas D and trimming came from the DNA. This repertoire shows around 270,000 clones, less than 90% found once; its top ten account for 1.5% to 1.9%. The chain links TRBV28 to TRBJ2-5; D uncertain. Sequencing was done on a sample of peripheral blood. The source is a woman in her 40s who had recovered from COVID-19. Here the CDR3 DNA reads TGTGCCAGCAGCTCAGGATTAGAGACCCAGTACTTC. Protein: CASSSGLETQYF.